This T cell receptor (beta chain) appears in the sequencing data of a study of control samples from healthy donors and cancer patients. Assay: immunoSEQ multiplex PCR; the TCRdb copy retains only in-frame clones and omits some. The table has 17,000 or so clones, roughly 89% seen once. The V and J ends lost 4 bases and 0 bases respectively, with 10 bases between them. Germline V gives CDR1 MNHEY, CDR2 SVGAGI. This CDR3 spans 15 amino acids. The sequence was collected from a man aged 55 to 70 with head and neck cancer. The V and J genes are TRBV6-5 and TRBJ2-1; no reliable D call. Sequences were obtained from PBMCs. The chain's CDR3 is CASSLLRSSYNEQFF. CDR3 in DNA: TGTGCCAGCAGTTTGCTCCGGAGCTCCTACAATGAGCAGTTCTTC.